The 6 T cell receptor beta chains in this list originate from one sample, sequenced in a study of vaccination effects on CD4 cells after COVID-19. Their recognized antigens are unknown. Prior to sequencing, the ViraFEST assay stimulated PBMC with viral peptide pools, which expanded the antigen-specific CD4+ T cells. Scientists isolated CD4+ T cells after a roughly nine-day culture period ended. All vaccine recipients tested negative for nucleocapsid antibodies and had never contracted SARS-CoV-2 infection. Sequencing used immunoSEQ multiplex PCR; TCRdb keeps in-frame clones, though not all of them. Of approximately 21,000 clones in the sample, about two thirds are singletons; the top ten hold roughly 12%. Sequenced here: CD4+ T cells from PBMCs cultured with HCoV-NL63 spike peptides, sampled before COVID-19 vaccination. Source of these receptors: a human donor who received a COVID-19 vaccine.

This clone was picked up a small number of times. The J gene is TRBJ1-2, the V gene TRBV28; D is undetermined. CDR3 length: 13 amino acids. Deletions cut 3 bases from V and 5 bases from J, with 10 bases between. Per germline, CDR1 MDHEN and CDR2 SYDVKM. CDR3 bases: TGTGCCAGCAGTTTGTACGCTTTGTATGGCTACACCTTC. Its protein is CASSLYALYGYTF.

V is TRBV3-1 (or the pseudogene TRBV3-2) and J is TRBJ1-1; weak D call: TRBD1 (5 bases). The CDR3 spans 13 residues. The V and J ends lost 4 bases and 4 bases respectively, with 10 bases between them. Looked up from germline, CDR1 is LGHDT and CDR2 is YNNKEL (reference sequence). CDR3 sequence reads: CASSPDGGTEAFF. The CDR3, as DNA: TGTGCCAGCAGCCCAGATGGGGGCACTGAAGCTTTCTTT.

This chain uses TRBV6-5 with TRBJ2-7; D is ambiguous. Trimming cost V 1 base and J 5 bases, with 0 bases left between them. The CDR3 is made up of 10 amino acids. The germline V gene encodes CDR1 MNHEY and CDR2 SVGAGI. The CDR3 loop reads CASSYYEQYF. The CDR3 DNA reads TGTGCCAGCAGTTACTACGAGCAGTACTTC.

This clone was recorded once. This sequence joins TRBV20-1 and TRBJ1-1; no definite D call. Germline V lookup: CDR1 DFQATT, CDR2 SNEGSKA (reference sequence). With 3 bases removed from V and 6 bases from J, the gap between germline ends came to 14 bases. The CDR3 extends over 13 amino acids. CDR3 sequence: CSASEVVRSEAFF. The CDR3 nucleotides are TGCAGTGCTAGTGAGGTTGTGAGATCTGAAGCTTTCTTT.

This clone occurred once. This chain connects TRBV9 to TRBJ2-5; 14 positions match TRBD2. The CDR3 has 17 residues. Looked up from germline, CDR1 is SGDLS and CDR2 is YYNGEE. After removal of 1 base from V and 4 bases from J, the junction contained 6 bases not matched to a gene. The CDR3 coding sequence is TGTGCCAGCAGCGTATCGACTAGCGGGAGGGCCGGAGAGACCCAGTACTTC. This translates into CASSVSTSGRAGETQYF.

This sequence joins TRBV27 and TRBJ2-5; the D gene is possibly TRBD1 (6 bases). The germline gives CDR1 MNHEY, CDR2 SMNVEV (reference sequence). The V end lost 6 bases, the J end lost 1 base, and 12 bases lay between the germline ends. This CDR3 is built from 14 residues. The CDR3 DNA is TGTGCCAGCAGAAAGGACAGAAGCCAAGAGACCCAGTACTTC. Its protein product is CASRKDRSQETQYF.